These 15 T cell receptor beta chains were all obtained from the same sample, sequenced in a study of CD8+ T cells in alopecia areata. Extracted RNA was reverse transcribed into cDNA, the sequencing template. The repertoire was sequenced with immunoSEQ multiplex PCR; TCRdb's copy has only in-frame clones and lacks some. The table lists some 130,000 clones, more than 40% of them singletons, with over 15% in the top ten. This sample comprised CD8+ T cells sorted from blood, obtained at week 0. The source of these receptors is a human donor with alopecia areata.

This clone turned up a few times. The CDR3 nucleotides read TGTGCCAGCAGCACAAGGGACAGGGAGAGGTCGGATGGCTACACCTTC. Its protein is CASSTRDRERSDGYTF. V gene TRBV7-9 combines with J gene TRBJ1-2, with 9 bases fitting TRBD1. CDR1 and CDR2 (germline): SEHNR, FQNEAQ (reference sequence). This CDR3 comprises 16 residues. V was pared by 5 bases and J by 6 bases, with 13 bases of the junction left unmatched.

The DNA for the CDR3 is TGTGCCAGCAGTTCCCGGACAGGGGGCGTTCGCGCAGATACGCAGTATTTT. Protein product: CASSSRTGGVRADTQYF. The chain recombines TRBV27 with TRBJ2-3; TRBD1 matches at 11 bases. Germline CDR1 and CDR2: MNHEY and SMNVEV (reference sequence). CDR3 length equals 17 residues. The trim removed 4 bases at V and 4 bases at J, leaving 10 bases unmatched.

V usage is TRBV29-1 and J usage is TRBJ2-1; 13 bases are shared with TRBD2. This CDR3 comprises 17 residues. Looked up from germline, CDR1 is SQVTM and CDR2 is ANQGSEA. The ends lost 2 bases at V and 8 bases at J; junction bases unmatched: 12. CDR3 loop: CSVERAETSGGPDEQFF. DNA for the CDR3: TGCAGCGTTGAAAGGGCGGAGACTAGCGGGGGGCCCGATGAGCAGTTCTTC.

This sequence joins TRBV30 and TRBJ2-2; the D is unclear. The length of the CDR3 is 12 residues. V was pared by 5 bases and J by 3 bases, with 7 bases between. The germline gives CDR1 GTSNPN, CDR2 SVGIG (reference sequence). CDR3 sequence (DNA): TGTGCCTGGGATCCCGACACCGGGGAGCTGTTTTTT. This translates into CAWDPDTGELFF.

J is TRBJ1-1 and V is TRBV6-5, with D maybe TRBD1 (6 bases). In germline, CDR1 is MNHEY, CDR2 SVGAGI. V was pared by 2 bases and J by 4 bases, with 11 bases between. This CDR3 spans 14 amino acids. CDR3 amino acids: CASSYAGAPTEAFF. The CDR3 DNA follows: TGTGCCAGCAGTTACGCGGGGGCGCCCACTGAAGCTTTCTTT.

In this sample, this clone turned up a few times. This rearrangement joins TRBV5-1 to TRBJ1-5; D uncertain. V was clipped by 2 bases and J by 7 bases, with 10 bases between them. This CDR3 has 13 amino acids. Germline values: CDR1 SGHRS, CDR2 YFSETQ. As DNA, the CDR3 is TGCGCCAGCAGCTTTGGAGTGGGGCAGCCCCAGCATTTT. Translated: CASSFGVGQPQHF.

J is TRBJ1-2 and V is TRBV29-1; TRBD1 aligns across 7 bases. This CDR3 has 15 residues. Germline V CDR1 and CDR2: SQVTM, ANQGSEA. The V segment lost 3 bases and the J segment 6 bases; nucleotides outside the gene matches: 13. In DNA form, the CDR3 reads TGCAGCGTTGAGCCGGCCGACAGGGTGGCGAATGGCTACACCTTC. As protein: CSVEPADRVANGYTF.

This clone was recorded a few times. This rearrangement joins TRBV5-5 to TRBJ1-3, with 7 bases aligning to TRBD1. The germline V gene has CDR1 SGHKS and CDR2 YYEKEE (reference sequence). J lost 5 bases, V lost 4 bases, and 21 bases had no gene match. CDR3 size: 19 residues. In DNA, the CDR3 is TGTGCCAGCAGCATGGAAGTTAGCCGCCCAGGGGGTAGAAGAAACACCATATATTTT. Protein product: CASSMEVSRPGGRRNTIYF.

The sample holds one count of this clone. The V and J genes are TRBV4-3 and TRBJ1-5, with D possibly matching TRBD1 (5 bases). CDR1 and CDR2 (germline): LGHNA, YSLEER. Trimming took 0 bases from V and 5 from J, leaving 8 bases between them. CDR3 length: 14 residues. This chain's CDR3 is CASSQDGTHQPQHF. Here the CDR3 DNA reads TGCGCCAGCAGCCAAGATGGGACGCATCAGCCCCAGCATTTT.

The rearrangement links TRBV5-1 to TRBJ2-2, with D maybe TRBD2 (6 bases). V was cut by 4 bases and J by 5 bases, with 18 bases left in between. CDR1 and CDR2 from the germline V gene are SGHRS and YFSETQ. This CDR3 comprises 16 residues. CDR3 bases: TGCGCCAGCAGCCGATACCCATGGAGGGTGACCGGGGAGCTGTTTTTT. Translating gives CASSRYPWRVTGELFF.

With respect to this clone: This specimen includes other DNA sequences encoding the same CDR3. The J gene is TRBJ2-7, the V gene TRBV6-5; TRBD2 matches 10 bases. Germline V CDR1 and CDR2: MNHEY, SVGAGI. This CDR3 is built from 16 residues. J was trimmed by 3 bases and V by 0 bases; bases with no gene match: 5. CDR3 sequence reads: CASSYSRTSGGYEQYF. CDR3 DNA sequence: TGTGCCAGCAGTTACTCTAGGACTAGCGGCGGCTACGAGCAGTACTTC.

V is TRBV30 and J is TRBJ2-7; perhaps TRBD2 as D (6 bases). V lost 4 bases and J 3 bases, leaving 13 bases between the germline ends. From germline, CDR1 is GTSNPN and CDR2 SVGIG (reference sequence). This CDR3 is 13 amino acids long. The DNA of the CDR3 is TGTGCCTGGAATTGGAGGGTGGACTACGAGCAGTACTTC. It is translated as CAWNWRVDYEQYF.

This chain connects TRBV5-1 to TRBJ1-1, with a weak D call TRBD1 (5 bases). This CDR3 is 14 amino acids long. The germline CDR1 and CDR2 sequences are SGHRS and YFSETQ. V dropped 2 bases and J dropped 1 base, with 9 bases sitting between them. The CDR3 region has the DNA TGCGCCAGCAGCTTCCAGGGAGGGAACACTGAAGCTTTCTTT. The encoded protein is CASSFQGGNTEAFF.

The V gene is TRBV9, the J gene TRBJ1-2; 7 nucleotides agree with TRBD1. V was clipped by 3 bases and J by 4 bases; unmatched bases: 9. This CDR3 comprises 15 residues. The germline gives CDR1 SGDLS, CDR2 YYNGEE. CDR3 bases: TGTGCCAGCAGCGAGGGAGAGGGGGCTGGCTATGGCTACACCTTC. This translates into CASSEGEGAGYGYTF.

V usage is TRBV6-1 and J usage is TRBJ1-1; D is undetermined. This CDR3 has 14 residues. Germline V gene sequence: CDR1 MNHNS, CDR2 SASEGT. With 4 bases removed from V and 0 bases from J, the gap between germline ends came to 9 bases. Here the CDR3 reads CASSGTPMNTEAFF. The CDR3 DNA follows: TGTGCCAGCAGTGGAACACCCATGAACACTGAAGCTTTCTTT.